The source of this TCR beta chain is a study of shared clonotypes between healthy human individuals (dated by TCRdb to about 2020). For the wider study: The cohort comprised two women and three men aged 18 to 49 years. To increase sequencing depth and limit assay-specific biases, different laboratories used diverse techniques to prepare libraries and sequence TCR repertoires. Blood TCR repertoires of five healthy adults were deeply sequenced to estimate repertoire size and the extent of clonotype sharing between individuals. Leukapheresis yielded between about 0.85 and 9.5 billion PBMCs per donor. For each donor, three plates each were used for CD4 naive and CD4 memory, two plates were used for CD8 naive, and one plate was used for CD8 memory.

In the case of this clone: Its binding antigen is unknown. Per-base quality was not reported, and no clone a single base away is much larger than it.

General conclusions and limits of the study: Sharing across a few donors was observed for approximately 5% of naive CD4, less than 4% of naive CD8, roughly 2.4% of memory CD4, and roughly 0.4% of memory CD8 clonotypes. Pairwise subsampling led to the expectation that sequencing depth would affect the degree of clonotype sharing among donors. Sampling was limited to blood, and TCR repertoires in tissue likely differ from TCR repertoires in blood. Because the study included only a small number of donors, the genetic and exposure-history diversity represented was limited. Higher generation probabilities were observed for clonotypes shared by all four sorted-subset donors than for non-shared clonotypes. Naive subsets generally had larger estimated clonotype richness than memory subsets did. Even with the large sequencing depth, rarefaction of the sorted-subset datasets indicated that sequencing was incomplete.

Using the deep immunoSEQ assay, multiplex PCR amplified TCR CDR3 regions from genomic DNA. Extracted genomic DNA from each cell subset was distributed evenly across all wells of several immunoSEQ 96-well plates, and each plate was treated as a replicate. For sorted subsets, 150 to 200 ng genomic DNA, equal to about 30,000 T cell genomes, was loaded into each replicate PCR. Purified libraries were measured with a Qubit 3.0 fluorometer, size-checked on a Bioanalyzer 2100, and measured again with the KAPA Library Quantification kit. Each immunoSEQ 96-well plate was sequenced on its own single-read 150-cycle Illumina NextSeq 550 flow cell. The original pipeline was this. Because the immunoSEQ output included only junctional sequences and no quality scores, the filtering could not be the same as the filtering used for full-length reads. Sequences were annotated with PyIR, a Python wrapper for IgBLAST v1.9, and V/J genes and CDR3 were assigned using IMGT germline references. Any read was removed if the V/J assignment was weak (E-value above 1e-6), the CDR3 was missing, or the read contained stop codons, out-of-frame junctions, or ambiguous translated residues. V3J clonotypes were defined as sequences sharing the same inferred V gene, J gene, and CDR3 amino acid sequence. Percentage overlap between repertoires was computed as shared unique clonotypes divided by the size of the smaller repertoire. RTK rarefaction, the Chao1 estimator, and Recon v2.1 estimates of unobserved clonotypes were used to assess repertoire richness. OLGA was used to compute generation probabilities for all TCRbeta clonotypes that the gDNA method yielded from four donors. What TCRdb holds here is the immuneACCESS table cut down to in-frame rearrangements. Part of the clones is not present; checked against another copy, under half of the missing clones reflect an unresolved V gene, and the others are unexplained. The V and J calls and the clone size are those of that table, but D and trimming were determined from the DNA. A total of some 2,400,000 clones appear in this sample, around 95% of them only once. The ten top clones hold roughly 0.13% of the sample.

The V end gives up 4 bases and the J end 2 bases, leaving 14 bases in the junction not matched to a gene. Including the terminal cysteine and phenylalanine, the CDR3 comprises 17 residues. Only the CDR3 DNA is retained, 51 bases long and in frame from the first base. The germline V gene encodes CDR1 MGHRA and CDR2 YSYEKL. Donors were healthy HIV-negative adults with no recently reported acute infections or vaccinations. Only Caucasian adults living in Nashville, Tennessee, USA were represented among the donors. CD4+ T cells were enriched through magnetic negative selection, after which naive cells were positively selected on CD45RA and the remaining negative fraction served as the memory subset. After blood collection by leukapheresis, PBMCs were isolated using Ficoll-Histopaque density gradient centrifugation and then cryopreserved in the vapor phase of liquid nitrogen. Analytical flow cytometry was used to check the purity and quantity of every magnetically sorted T cell population. Genomic DNA was isolated from each sorted fraction and quantified by UV absorbance on a Nanodrop 2000c.

This TCR derives from a man aged 18 to 30 in good health. The sample was naive CD4+ T cells sorted from blood. Read against the paper, the sample's cell subset or site label means: CD45RA+ positively selected. The chain joins TRBV4-1 to TRBJ2-7, and TRBD2 matches 7 of the central bases. At the DNA level, the sequence is TGCGCCAGCAGCCCTACCCGAGGACTAGGTGATGCCTACGAGCAGTACTTC. Translated, this is CASSPTRGLGDAYEQYF.